The TCR beta chain under discussion was sequenced for a study of T-cell memory formation after mild COVID-19. Study-wide context: For the most part, TCR clusters were specific to one donor. Overall study findings and caveats: Whereas later expanders leaned CD4+, clones contracting day 15 to 85 showed a balanced CD4/CD8 makeup. CD4+ clones that contracted lay mainly in CM and EM; CD8+ ones lay in EMRA.

A few counts support this clonotype. No antigen is known for it. Between the trimmed V and J ends, which lost 3 bases and 4 bases, there was a span of 5 bases. From germline, CDR1 is ENHRY and CDR2 SYGVKD. The CDR3 totals 12 residues. Constant-segment-primed 5'RACE gave TCR alpha and TCR beta cDNA libraries with sample barcodes and UMIs. In TCRdb, the 5' RACE reads were re-called with MiXCR into one record per CDR3 protein. This sample has 150,000 to 200,000 distinct CDR3 sequences, with around a tenth found just once. Sample: PBMCs or a T cell subset sorted from them (not recorded which). V usage is TRBV10-3 and J usage is TRBJ2-3; D is uncertain. This sequence originates from a man younger than 35 who had mild COVID-19 (a few samples of this study predate the infection). Cell type and time point are not known. The CDR3 DNA reads TGTGCCATCAGTGATCGGGCAGATACGCAGTATTTT. Its protein product is CAISDRADTQYF.